This TCR beta chain is from a study of blood T cell repertoires in COVID-19. As originally analysed: Estimation of nucleated cell counts was performed using reference gene primer amplification. The repertoire was sequenced with immunoSEQ multiplex PCR; TCRdb's copy has only in-frame clones and lacks some. That table gives V, J and clone size, and the DNA gave D and trimming. This sample yields about 230,000 clones, of which 85% to 90% are seen a single time; around 10% belongs to the top ten. Per germline, CDR1 SNHLY and CDR2 FYNNEI. The V end was cut by 6 bases, the J end by 10 bases, with 13 bases between. The CDR3 is 12 residues long.

The sequenced material came from peripheral blood. J is TRBJ2-1 and V is TRBV2, with D hard to call. The sequence was obtained from a man aged 50-59 years with COVID-19, enrolled during active disease. CDR3 loop: CASSPTRLEQFF. For the CDR3, the DNA is TGTGCCAGCAGCCCTACTCGACTGGAGCAGTTCTTC. Complete variable domain (other parts from reference TRBV2 and TRBJ2-1): EPEVTQTPSHQVTQMGQEVILRCVPISNHLYFYWYRQILGQKVEFLVSFYNNEISEKSEIFDDQFSVERPDGSNFTLKIRSTKLEDSAMYFCASSPTRLEQFFGPGTRLTVL.